These T cell receptor beta chains were read from a single sample in a study of cytomegalovirus exposure and HLA in healthy donors. The data were produced by immunoSEQ multiplex PCR, yet TCRdb's version contains in-frame clones alone and is incomplete. The data contain around 140,000 clones, roughly 80% of them seen just once; the ten biggest clones take up about 7.4%. Sequencing was carried out using PBMCs. The receptor source for this set is a woman aged 45-60 years in good health and CMV-seropositive. The CDR3 runs from the conserved cysteine through the conserved F or W. D genes are given only for firm matches. Clone size is stated in some rows and not others, as once, few, many or a class when expanded.

d_call,v_call,j_call,clone_size,cdr3_aa,cdr3_nt
NA,TRBV6-5,TRBJ2-7,NA,CASSYSPGVNEQYF,TGTGCCAGCAGTTACTCGCCAGGGGTAAACGAGCAGTACTTC
TRBD1,TRBV7-2,TRBJ2-5,NA,CASRGGQGSGTQYF,TGTGCCAGCAGGGGTGGACAGGGGTCGGGGACCCAGTACTTC
NA,TRBV7-9,TRBJ2-1,NA,CASSLWAQGKNNEQFF,TGTGCCAGCAGCTTATGGGCACAGGGCAAAAACAATGAGCAGTTCTTC
NA,TRBV5-1,TRBJ2-1,NA,CASSLAFGVYNEQFF,TGCGCCAGCAGCTTGGCCTTCGGGGTGTACAATGAGCAGTTCTTC
NA,TRBV6-1,TRBJ1-1,NA,CASTPTPGFAEAFF,TGTGCCAGCACCCCAACCCCCGGGTTCGCTGAAGCTTTCTTT
TRBD1,TRBV9,TRBJ1-6,few,CASSTGQGGDSPLHF,TGTGCCAGCAGCACCGGACAGGGGGGTGATTCACCCCTCCACTTT
NA,TRBV5-1,TRBJ1-1,NA,CASSSGGGLEAFF,TGCGCCAGCAGCTCCGGGGGAGGTCTTGAAGCTTTCTTT
NA,TRBV30,TRBJ1-2,NA,CAKGEGLEDGYTF,TGTGCCAAAGGGGAAGGGCTTGAGGATGGCTACACCTTC
TRBD1,TRBV28,TRBJ1-2,NA,CASRRQGNYGYTF,TGTGCCAGCAGGAGACAGGGCAACTATGGCTACACCTTC
TRBD2,TRBV6-5,TRBJ2-5,NA,CASSYGTTPEETQYF,TGTGCCAGCAGTTATGGGACTACACCAGAAGAGACCCAGTACTTC
NA,TRBV11-3,TRBJ2-2,NA,CASSLDVASFGTGELFF,TGTGCCAGCAGCTTAGATGTGGCTAGCTTCGGCACCGGGGAGCTGTTTTTT
NA,TRBV4-3,TRBJ1-1,NA,CASSQEVGRDEAFF,TGCGCCAGCAGCCAAGAGGTCGGCAGGGATGAAGCTTTCTTT
NA,TRBV2,TRBJ2-7,NA,CASSRPDRDSFYEQYF,TGTGCCAGCAGTCGTCCAGACCGGGACTCCTTCTACGAGCAGTACTTC
NA,TRBV10-3,TRBJ1-2,once,CAIGGVSYGYTF,TGTGCCATCGGAGGGGTTAGCTATGGCTACACCTTC
TRBD1,TRBV7-2,TRBJ1-2,NA,CASSLAVPGQGARHGYTF,TGTGCCAGCAGCTTAGCTGTCCCGGGACAGGGGGCGAGGCATGGCTACACCTTC
TRBD2,TRBV18,TRBJ2-7,NA,CASSPGTSGHYEQYF,TGTGCCAGCTCACCCGGGACTAGCGGACACTACGAGCAGTACTTC
NA,TRBV29-1,TRBJ1-2,NA,CSVETTGYGYTF,TGCAGCGTTGAAACGACAGGCTATGGCTACACCTTC
NA,TRBV29-1,TRBJ2-7,NA,CSVARQASSYEQYF,TGCAGCGTCGCCCGACAGGCGAGCTCCTACGAGCAGTACTTC